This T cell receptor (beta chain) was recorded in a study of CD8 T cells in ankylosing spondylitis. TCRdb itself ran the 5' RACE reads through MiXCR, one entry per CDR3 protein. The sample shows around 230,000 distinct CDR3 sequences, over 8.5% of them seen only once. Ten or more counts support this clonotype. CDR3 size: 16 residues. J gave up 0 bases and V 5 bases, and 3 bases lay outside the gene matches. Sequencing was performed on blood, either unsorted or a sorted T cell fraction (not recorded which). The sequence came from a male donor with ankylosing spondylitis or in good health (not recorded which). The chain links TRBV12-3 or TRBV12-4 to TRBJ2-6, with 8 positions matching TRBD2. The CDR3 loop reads CASSPGTSSGANVLTF. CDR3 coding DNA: TGTGCCAGCAGTCCCGGGACTAGCTCTGGGGCCAACGTCCTGACTTTC.